The sample holds one count of the clone carrying this T cell receptor beta chain. This table comes from immunoSEQ multiplex PCR, and its TCRdb copy is limited to in-frame clones, with some not included. The table has roughly 100,000 clones, about 90% seen once. The data are from a study of OX40 agonist ivuxolimab in advanced cancers. Trimming pared 5 bases from V and 6 bases from J, leaving 10 bases between. The length of the CDR3 is 13 residues. CDR1 is LNHNV and CDR2 is YYDKDF in the germline V gene (reference sequence). Sequences were derived from CD4+ or CD8+ T cells sorted from blood, sampled in a trial of the OX40 agonist ivuxolimab. The clonotype was recovered from an adult with an advanced solid tumor such as melanoma, head and neck, liver or kidney cancer. The chain joins TRBV15 to TRBJ2-2; tentative D call: TRBD2 (6 bases). Here the CDR3 reads CATSPAGSGELFF. CDR3 DNA sequence: TGTGCCACCAGCCCGGCGGGGTCCGGGGAGCTGTTTTTT.